These 31 T cell receptor beta chains came from one sample sequenced in a study of CD4+ T cells in melanoma (dated by TCRdb to between 2022 and 2023). The library was prepared using the immunoSEQ multiplex PCR assay. This immuneACCESS table, as held by TCRdb, lists in-frame sequences with V and J called but not all clones. Of the missing ones, under half trace to an unresolved V gene in checked studies; the others have no known cause. The sample data list 45,000 or so clones, and roughly 87% of these were observed just once. The top ten constitute approximately 12% of the sample. Sequenced: peripheral blood. Source of these receptors: a human donor with melanoma.

The V gene is TRBV5-1, the J gene TRBJ2-5; no firm D call. This CDR3 is built from 15 residues. Trimming stripped 4 bases from V and 0 bases from J, with 13 bases between. Germline CDR1 SGHRS, CDR2 YFSETQ. CDR3 sequence: CASSLSGRNQETQYF. CDR3 DNA: TGCGCCAGCAGCCTCTCCGGACGGAACCAAGAGACCCAGTACTTC.

CDR3 amino acids: CASSLLLDRDSSGANVLTF. CDR3 sequence (DNA): TGTGCCAGCAGCTTATTGCTGGACAGGGATTCTTCTGGGGCCAACGTCCTGACTTTC. The rearrangement joins TRBV7-3 to TRBJ2-6; 8 positions match TRBD1. The CDR3 contains 19 residues. Germline values: CDR1 SGHTA, CDR2 FQGTGA. The trim removed 2 bases at V and 1 base at J, leaving 10 bases unmatched.

The V gene is TRBV5-6, the J gene TRBJ2-7; TRBD2 might be the D (6 bases). Germline V gene sequence: CDR1 SGHDT, CDR2 YYEEEE. V dropped 0 bases and J dropped 3 bases, with 10 bases sitting between them. The length of the CDR3 is 14 residues. For the CDR3, the DNA is TGTGCCAGCAGCTTGGGATCTAGCGTCTACGAGCAGTACTTC. Encoded protein: CASSLGSSVYEQYF.

The chain employs TRBV11-2 and TRBJ2-2; no clear D gene. The germline V gene encodes CDR1 SGHAT and CDR2 FQNNGV. The CDR3 contains 13 residues. Between the trimmed V and J ends, which lost 10 bases and 4 bases, there was a span of 13 bases. This CDR3 reads CATGREITGELFF. CDR3 in DNA: TGTGCCACCGGTCGAGAGATCACCGGGGAGCTGTTTTTT.

This rearrangement joins TRBV6-5 to TRBJ2-1, with D perhaps given as TRBD1 or TRBD2 (6 bases each). V was trimmed by 7 bases and J by 9 bases, leaving 22 bases between them. Germline CDR1 is MNHEY and CDR2 is SVGAGI. The CDR3 covers 15 residues. CDR3 amino acids: CASTTAGSGGGEQFF. The CDR3 DNA follows: TGTGCCAGCACGACCGCAGGTTCCGGAGGGGGTGAGCAGTTCTTC.

This clone counts as medium-sized. The chain employs TRBV7-6 and TRBJ2-7; weak D call: TRBD2 (6 bases). Trimming pared 1 base from V and 0 bases from J, leaving 7 bases between. The CDR3 runs 14 residues. From germline, CDR1 is SGHVS and CDR2 FNYEAQ. The CDR3 region has the DNA TGTGCCAGCAGCTTAGAGGAGGGCTCCTACGAGCAGTACTTC. Its protein is CASSLEEGSYEQYF.

The chain recombines TRBV18 with TRBJ2-6, with D perhaps matching TRBD2 (6 bases). V dropped 3 bases and J dropped 0 bases, with 21 bases sitting between them. Germline CDR1 is KGHSH and CDR2 is LQKENI. This CDR3 contains 20 residues. CDR3 nucleotide sequence: TGTGCCAGCTCACCGACTTTAACAGGTCGGGGGAGCTCTGGGGCCAACGTCCTGACTTTC. This sequence encodes CASSPTLTGRGSSGANVLTF.

This chain uses TRBV7-2 with TRBJ1-2; no clear D. This CDR3 has 12 amino acids. V lost 2 bases and J 6 bases, leaving 7 bases between the germline ends. Germline V lookup: CDR1 SGHTA, CDR2 FQGNSA. CDR3 DNA: TGTGCCAGCAGCTTACGGCATAATGGCTACACCTTC. Protein sequence: CASSLRHNGYTF.

V usage is TRBV11-1 and J usage is TRBJ1-3, with a possible D match to TRBD1 (5 bases). The CDR3 covers 14 residues. The V end lost 5 bases, the J end lost 2 bases, and 10 bases lay between the germline ends. The germline V gene has CDR1 SGHAT and CDR2 FQDESV (reference sequence). The CDR3 reads CASSVDRTGNTIYF. CDR3 DNA: TGTGCCAGCAGCGTAGACAGAACTGGAAACACCATATATTTT.

This clone was observed once. The J gene is TRBJ2-3, the V gene TRBV5-1; 9 bases agree with TRBD2. The length of the CDR3 is 16 residues. The V and J ends lost 9 bases and 0 bases, in that order; junction bases with no gene match: 11. CDR1 is SGHRS, CDR2 YFSETQ, per germline. CDR3 in DNA: TGCGCCACCTTGCTGCGGGGGGGTTCTAGCACAGATACGCAGTATTTT. Translated: CATLLRGGSSTDTQYF.

V and J are TRBV6-1 and TRBJ1-1, with D maybe TRBD1 (5 bases). This CDR3 spans 13 amino acids. Trimming took 6 bases from V and 0 from J, leaving 8 bases between them. Germline CDR1 reads MNHNS; CDR2 reads SASEGT. CDR3 protein: CASRGVMNTEAFF. CDR3 coding DNA: TGTGCCAGCAGGGGGGTTATGAACACTGAAGCTTTCTTT.

Points on this clone: The junction and the germline gene differ at one end; a read error may be behind it. The chain combines TRBV5-8 with TRBJ1-5; D might be TRBD1 (6 bases). Germline CDR1 reads SGHTS; CDR2 reads YDEGEE. CDR3 length: 12 amino acids. CDR3 sequence: CASSTMTGPGYF. For the CDR3, the DNA is TGTGCCAGCAGCACCATGACAGGCCCTGGGTATTTT.

The chain couples TRBV6-9 to TRBJ1-1; D gene uncertain. The ends were cut back, 10 bases at V and 1 base at J, with 7 bases in the middle. The CDR3 contains 11 residues. Germline values: CDR1 MNHGY, CDR2 SVAAGI. In nucleotides, the CDR3 is TGTGCCATAGGTTCGAACACTGAAGCTTTCTTT. As protein: CAIGSNTEAFF.

The V gene is TRBV19, the J gene TRBJ1-5; 7 bases are shared with TRBD1. The CDR3 loop spans 16 amino acids. The V segment lost 2 bases and the J segment 0 bases; nucleotides outside the gene matches: 4. Germline V gives CDR1 LNHDA, CDR2 SQIVND (reference sequence). CDR3 amino acids: CASSILGTVSNQPQHF. For the CDR3, the DNA is TGTGCCAGTAGTATACTGGGGACAGTTAGCAATCAGCCCCAGCATTTT.

This chain uses TRBV2 with TRBJ2-1; 11 nucleotides align to TRBD2. V was clipped by 5 bases and J by 8 bases; unmatched bases: 8. The germline CDR1 and CDR2 sequences are SNHLY and FYNNEI. CDR3 length: 15 residues. DNA for the CDR3: TGTGCCAGCAGTCGTCTAGCGGGGGGTTCAGATGAGCAGTTCTTC. It is translated as CASSRLAGGSDEQFF.

The V and J genes are TRBV19 and TRBJ2-5; possible D gene TRBD2, 6 bases. This CDR3 comprises 13 residues. Germline V gene sequence: CDR1 LNHDA, CDR2 SQIVND (reference sequence). Trimming stripped 3 bases from V and 1 base from J, with 6 bases between. Here the CDR3 DNA reads TGTGCCAGTAGTATGGGGGGCCAAGAGACCCAGTACTTC. Amino acids: CASSMGGQETQYF.

The rearrangement uses TRBV18 and TRBJ2-7; 7 positions agree with TRBD1. J gave up 5 bases and V 4 bases, and 5 bases lay outside the gene matches. Germline loops: CDR1 KGHSH, CDR2 LQKENI. The CDR3 has 13 residues. The CDR3 spells CASSRVQGDEQYF. CDR3 coding DNA: TGTGCCAGCTCACGAGTTCAGGGGGACGAGCAGTACTTC.

The count of this clone is one. The CDR3 DNA is TGTGCCAGCAGGCGGGACAGGAGCTCCTACGAGCAGTACTTC. Amino acid sequence: CASRRDRSSYEQYF. The J gene is TRBJ2-5, the V gene TRBV27; 8 bases match TRBD1. The end of the DNA is better explained by TRBJ2-7, so the J call may be wrong. Germline V CDR1 and CDR2: MNHEY, SMNVEV (reference sequence). This CDR3 is 14 amino acids long.

This chain joins TRBV19 and TRBJ1-5; no reliable D call. Trimming took 7 bases from V and 1 from J, leaving 11 bases between them. Germline V lookup: CDR1 LNHDA, CDR2 SQIVND (reference sequence). CDR3 length: 14 amino acids. For the CDR3, the DNA is TGTGCCAGTATGATCAGTGGGAGCAATCAGCCCCAGCATTTT. It encodes CASMISGSNQPQHF.

The V and J genes are TRBV12-2 and TRBJ2-2; TRBD2 was called by the table and not checked on the DNA. TRBV12-2 has pseudogene status. The CDR3 is made up of 12 amino acids. Here the CDR3 DNA reads TGTGCAAGTCGTCCTGTCACCGGGGAGCTGTTTTTT. Its protein is CASRPVTGELFF.

This clone was seen just once. The rearrangement links TRBV19 to TRBJ2-7; D uncertain. Germline CDR1 reads LNHDA; CDR2 reads SQIVND (reference sequence). Trimming took off 2 bases at V and 0 bases at J, with 8 bases between the two ends. The CDR3 consists of 14 residues. CDR3 sequence: CASSIPHRSYEQYF. The CDR3 DNA reads as TGTGCCAGTAGTATACCCCATCGCTCCTACGAGCAGTACTTC.

The chain couples TRBV30 to TRBJ1-2; D call uncertain. This CDR3 region has 14 residues. Deletions cut 2 bases from V and 4 bases from J, with 14 bases between. The germline CDR1 and CDR2 sequences are GTSNPN and SVGIG (reference sequence). In DNA, the CDR3 is TGTGCCTGGAGTCCTCCATCTTATACCTATGGCTACACCTTC. Its protein is CAWSPPSYTYGYTF.

This clone showed up just once. The genes are TRBV28 and TRBJ2-7; 10 bases agree with TRBD1. Germline V gene lookup returns CDR1 MDHEN and CDR2 SYDVKM. The CDR3 is 16 residues long. V shed 4 bases, J shed 3 bases, and the junction held 9 bases outside the gene matches. CDR3 residues: CASSSPNDRGLYEQYF. The CDR3 DNA follows: TGTGCCAGCAGTTCTCCCAACGACAGGGGGCTCTACGAGCAGTACTTC.

The chain recombines TRBV11-2 with TRBJ2-1; maybe TRBD2 (5 bases). The ends were cut back, 3 bases at V and 0 bases at J, with 6 bases in the middle. The germline gives CDR1 SGHAT, CDR2 FQNNGV. The length of the CDR3 is 14 residues. For the CDR3, the DNA is TGTGCCAGCAGCTTGGGGAGCTCCTACAATGAGCAGTTCTTC. It encodes CASSLGSSYNEQFF.

The V gene is TRBV20-1, the J gene TRBJ2-5; D not resolved. CDR1 is DFQATT, CDR2 SNEGSKA, per germline (reference sequence). There are 11 residues in the CDR3. V gave up 5 bases and J gave up 0 bases, with 4 bases separating them. For the CDR3, the DNA is TGCAGTGCTCTGTACCAAGAGACCCAGTACTTC. Encoded protein: CSALYQETQYF.

J is TRBJ1-6 and V is TRBV6-5; D is undetermined. This CDR3 region has 15 residues. Germline lookup yields CDR1 MNHEY and CDR2 SVGAGI. The V gene lost 4 bases and the J gene lost 8 bases, with 15 bases spanning the gap. The CDR3 nucleotides are TGTGCCAGCAGTTTATCCGGGGAGGGAGATTCACCCCTCCACTTT. Protein sequence: CASSLSGEGDSPLHF.

The chain has TRBV7-8 and TRBJ2-7, with 7 bases lining up with TRBD2. The CDR3 extends over 14 amino acids. V was clipped by 5 bases and J by 6 bases; unmatched bases: 10. Germline values: CDR1 SGHVS, CDR2 FQNEAQ. The DNA for the CDR3 is TGTGCCAGCAGCCCCGGGCTAGCGGCCCTCGAGCAGTACTTC. Translation: CASSPGLAALEQYF.

The rearrangement links TRBV7-2 to TRBJ2-5, with 12 bases that match TRBD2. Germline values: CDR1 SGHTA, CDR2 FQGNSA. The CDR3 is 16 amino acids. V trimming: 4 bases; J trimming: 2 bases; junction bases outside the gene matches: 5. The CDR3 sequence is CASSSGLAGSQETQYF. The CDR3 DNA follows: TGTGCCAGCAGCTCCGGACTAGCGGGGAGTCAAGAGACCCAGTACTTC.

Turning to this clone: A junction end diverges from the germline sequence, so it may reflect a read error. The chain combines TRBV5-1 with TRBJ2-1; 10 nucleotides align to TRBD1. Germline CDR1 SGHRS, CDR2 YFSETQ. This CDR3 has 15 residues. This CDR3 is CASSLGQGAYNEQLF. In DNA, the CDR3 is TGCGCCAGCAGCTTGGGACAGGGGGCCTACAATGAGCAGCTCTTC.

The V gene is TRBV4-3, the J gene TRBJ2-7; D not certain. Germline CDR1 and CDR2: LGHNA and YSLEER. The V end was cut by 4 bases, the J end by 0 bases, with 16 bases between. The length of the CDR3 is 16 residues. CDR3 residues: CASSRSARFFSYEQYF. CDR3 DNA: TGCGCCAGCAGCCGGTCGGCCAGGTTTTTCTCCTACGAGCAGTACTTC.

The chain uses TRBV11-2 and TRBJ2-3; the match to TRBD1 covers 9 bases. CDR1 is SGHAT and CDR2 is FQNNGV in the germline V gene. CDR3 length: 14 residues. V was clipped by 4 bases and J by 5 bases; unmatched bases: 4. CDR3 sequence (DNA): TGTGCCAGCAGCTCGGGGACAGGGAAAGATACGCAGTATTTT. Translated, it gives CASSSGTGKDTQYF.